The following is a T cell receptor beta chain sequence with its context. This record comes from a study of blood T cell repertoires in COVID-19. Germline V gene sequence: CDR1 LGHNT, CDR2 FRNRAP. The CDR3 totals 13 residues. V shed 3 bases and J shed 9 bases, with 14 bases lying between them. The method was immunoSEQ multiplex PCR; TCRdb's version includes in-frame clones alone and lacks a portion of them. The sample comprises about 200,000 clones, less than 90% of which are singletons, and 4.5% to 5.5% rests with the top ten. The V gene is TRBV12-5, the J gene TRBJ1-1; D is unclear. The sequence was obtained from a woman in her thirties who had been exposed to COVID-19. Sequenced input: PBMCs or T cells enriched from blood (not recorded which). As DNA, the CDR3 is TGTGCTAGTGGTTTCGCGGGGAGAAAGAAAGCTTTCTTT. Its protein product is CASGFAGRKKAFF.